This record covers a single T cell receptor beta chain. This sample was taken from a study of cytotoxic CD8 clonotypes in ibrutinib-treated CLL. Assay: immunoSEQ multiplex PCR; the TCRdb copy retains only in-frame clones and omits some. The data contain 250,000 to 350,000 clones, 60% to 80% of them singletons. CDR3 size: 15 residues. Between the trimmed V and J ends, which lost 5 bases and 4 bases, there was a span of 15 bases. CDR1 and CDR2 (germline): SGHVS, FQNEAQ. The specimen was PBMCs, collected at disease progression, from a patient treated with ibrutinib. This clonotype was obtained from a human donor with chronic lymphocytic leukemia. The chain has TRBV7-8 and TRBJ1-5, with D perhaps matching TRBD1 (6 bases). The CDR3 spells CASSPMTGRNQPQHF. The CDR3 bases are TGTGCCAGCAGCCCCATGACAGGAAGAAATCAGCCCCAGCATTTT.